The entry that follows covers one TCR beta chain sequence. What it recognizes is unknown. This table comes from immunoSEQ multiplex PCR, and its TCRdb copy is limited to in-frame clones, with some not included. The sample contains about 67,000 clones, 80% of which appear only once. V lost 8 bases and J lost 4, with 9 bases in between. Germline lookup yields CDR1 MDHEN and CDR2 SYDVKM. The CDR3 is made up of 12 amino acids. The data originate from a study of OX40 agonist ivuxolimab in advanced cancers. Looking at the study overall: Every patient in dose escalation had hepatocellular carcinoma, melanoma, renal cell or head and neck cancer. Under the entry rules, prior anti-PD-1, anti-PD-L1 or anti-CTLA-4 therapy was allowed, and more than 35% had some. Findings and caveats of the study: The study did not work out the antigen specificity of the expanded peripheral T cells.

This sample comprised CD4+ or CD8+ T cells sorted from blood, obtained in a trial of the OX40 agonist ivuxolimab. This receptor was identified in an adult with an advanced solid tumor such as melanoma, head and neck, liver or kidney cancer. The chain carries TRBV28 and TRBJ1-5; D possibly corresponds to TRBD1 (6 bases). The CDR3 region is CASRGQNQPQHF. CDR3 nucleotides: TGTGCCAGCCGGGGGCAGAATCAGCCCCAGCATTTT.